This T cell receptor (beta chain) came from a study of cytomegalovirus exposure and HLA in healthy donors. Broader study findings: A few V segments could not be told apart, such as TRBV6-2 and TRBV6-3, and were left out.

Details on this clone: Its target is unknown.

The PCR ran on 60 Vbeta and 13 Jbeta primers. Produced via immunoSEQ multiplex PCR; TCRdb's table is partial and in-frame only. The sample shows some 170,000 clones, 80% of them seen only once. Between the trimmed V and J ends, which lost 3 bases and 2 bases, there was a span of 5 bases. Germline-derived CDR1 and CDR2 are SEHNR and FQNEAQ (reference sequence). The CDR3 contains 13 residues. The TCR comes from a man aged 30 to 45 in good health and CMV-seronegative. The rearrangement uses TRBV7-9 and TRBJ1-5; the D is unclear. Sequenced: PBMCs. The CDR3 is CASSFGGNQPQHF. In nucleotides, the CDR3 is TGTGCCAGCAGCTTTGGAGGCAATCAGCCCCAGCATTTT. Full variable domain (outside the CDR3, taken from reference TRBV7-9 and TRBJ1-5): DTGVSQNPRHKITKRGQNVTFRCDPISEHNRLYWYRQTLGQGPEFLTYFQNEAQLEKSRLLSDRFSAERPKGSFSTLEIQRTEQGDSAMYLCASSFGGNQPQHFGDGTRLSIL.